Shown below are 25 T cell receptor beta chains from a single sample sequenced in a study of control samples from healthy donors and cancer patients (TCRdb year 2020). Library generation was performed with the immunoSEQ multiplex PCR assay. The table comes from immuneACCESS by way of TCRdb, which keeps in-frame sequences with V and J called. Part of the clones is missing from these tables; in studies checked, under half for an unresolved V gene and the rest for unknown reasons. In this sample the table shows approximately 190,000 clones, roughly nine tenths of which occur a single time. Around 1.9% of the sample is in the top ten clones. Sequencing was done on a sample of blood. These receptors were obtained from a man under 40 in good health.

This CDR3 reads CASGNPLYGYTF. CDR3 nucleotides: TGTGCCAGCGGAAACCCGCTCTATGGCTACACCTTC. The gene calls are TRBV4-2 and TRBJ1-2; D unresolved. This CDR3 contains 12 residues. In germline, CDR1 is LGHNA, CDR2 YNFKEQ. Trimming pared 8 bases from V and 4 bases from J, leaving 11 bases between.

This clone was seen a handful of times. CDR3 sequence: CASSAGGGPFYEQYF. The CDR3 DNA is TGTGCCAGCAGCGCAGGCGGGGGACCCTTCTACGAGCAGTACTTC. The chain carries TRBV7-9 and TRBJ2-7, with 7 bases identical to TRBD2. The CDR3 covers 15 residues. Germline loops: CDR1 SEHNR, CDR2 FQNEAQ (reference sequence). V was clipped by 5 bases and J by 3 bases; unmatched bases: 10.

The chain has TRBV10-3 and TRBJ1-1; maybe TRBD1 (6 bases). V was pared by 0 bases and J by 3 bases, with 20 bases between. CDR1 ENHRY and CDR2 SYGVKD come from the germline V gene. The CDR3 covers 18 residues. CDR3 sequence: CAISESTDRHRGYTEAFF. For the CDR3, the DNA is TGTGCCATCAGTGAGTCGACGGACAGACATAGGGGTTACACTGAAGCTTTCTTT.

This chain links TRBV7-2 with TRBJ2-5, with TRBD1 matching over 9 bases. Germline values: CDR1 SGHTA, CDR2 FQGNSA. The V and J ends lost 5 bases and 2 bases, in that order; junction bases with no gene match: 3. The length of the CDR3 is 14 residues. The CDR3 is CASSAGQGQETQYF. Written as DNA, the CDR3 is TGTGCCAGCAGCGCGGGACAGGGACAAGAGACCCAGTACTTC.

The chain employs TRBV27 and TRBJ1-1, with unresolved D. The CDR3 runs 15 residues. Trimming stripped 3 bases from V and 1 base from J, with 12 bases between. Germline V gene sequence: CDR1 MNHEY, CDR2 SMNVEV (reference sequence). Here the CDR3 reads CASSLVGGQNTEAFF. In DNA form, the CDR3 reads TGTGCCAGCAGTTTGGTAGGAGGCCAGAACACTGAAGCTTTCTTT.

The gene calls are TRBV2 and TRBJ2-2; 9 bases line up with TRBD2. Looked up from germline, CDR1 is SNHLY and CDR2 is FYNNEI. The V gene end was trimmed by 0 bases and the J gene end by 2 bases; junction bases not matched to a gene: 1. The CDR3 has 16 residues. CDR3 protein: CASSEAGLANTGELFF. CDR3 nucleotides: TGTGCCAGCAGTGAAGCGGGACTAGCCAACACCGGGGAGCTGTTTTTT.

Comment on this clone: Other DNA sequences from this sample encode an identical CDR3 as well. The CDR3 DNA is TGTGCCAGCAGTGAGCAGGGCTACGAGCAGTACTTC. Translation: CASSEQGYEQYF. V gene TRBV2 combines with J gene TRBJ2-7; tentatively, D is TRBD1 (5 bases). Trimming left V 3 bases short and J 3 bases short, with 6 bases between. The CDR3 runs to 12 residues. The germline V gene encodes CDR1 SNHLY and CDR2 FYNNEI. Full variable domain (rest looked up from reference TRBV2 and TRBJ2-7): EPEVTQTPSHQVTQMGQEVILRCVPISNHLYFYWYRQILGQKVEFLVSFYNNEISEKSEIFDDQFSVERPDGSNFTLKIRSTKLEDSAMYFCASSEQGYEQYFGPGTRLTVT.

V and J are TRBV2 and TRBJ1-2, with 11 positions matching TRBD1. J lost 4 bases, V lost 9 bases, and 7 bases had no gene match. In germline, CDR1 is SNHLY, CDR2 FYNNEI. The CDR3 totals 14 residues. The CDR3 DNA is TGTGCCAGTGACTCCGGGACAGGGGGCTATGGCTACACCTTC. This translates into CASDSGTGGYGYTF.

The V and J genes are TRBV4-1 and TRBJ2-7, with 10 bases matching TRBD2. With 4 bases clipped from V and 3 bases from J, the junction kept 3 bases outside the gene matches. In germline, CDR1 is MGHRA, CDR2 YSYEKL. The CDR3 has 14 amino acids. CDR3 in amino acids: CASSPERGGYEQYF. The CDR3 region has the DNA TGCGCCAGCAGCCCCGAGCGGGGGGGCTACGAGCAGTACTTC.

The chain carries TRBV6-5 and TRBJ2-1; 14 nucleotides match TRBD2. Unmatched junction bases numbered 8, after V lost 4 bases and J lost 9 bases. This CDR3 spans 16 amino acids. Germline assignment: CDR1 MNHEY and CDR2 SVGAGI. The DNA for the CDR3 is TGTGCCAGCAGTTCGCCGGGACTAGCGGGGGTCGGTGAGCAGTTCTTC. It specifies CASSSPGLAGVGEQFF.

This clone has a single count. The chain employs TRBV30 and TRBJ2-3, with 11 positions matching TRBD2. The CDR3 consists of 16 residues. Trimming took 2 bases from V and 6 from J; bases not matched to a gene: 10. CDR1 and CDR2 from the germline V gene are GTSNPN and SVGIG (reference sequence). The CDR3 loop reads CAWSLGGLAGSDTQYF. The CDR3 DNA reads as TGTGCCTGGAGTCTTGGAGGACTAGCGGGTTCCGATACGCAGTATTTT.

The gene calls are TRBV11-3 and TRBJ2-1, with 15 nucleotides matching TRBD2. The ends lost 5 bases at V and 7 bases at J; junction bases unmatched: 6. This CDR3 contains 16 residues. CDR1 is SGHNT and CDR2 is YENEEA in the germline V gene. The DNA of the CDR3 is TGTGCCAGCAGCGGAGGGACTAGCGGGGGGTGGAATGAGCAGTTCTTC. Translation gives CASSGGTSGGWNEQFF.

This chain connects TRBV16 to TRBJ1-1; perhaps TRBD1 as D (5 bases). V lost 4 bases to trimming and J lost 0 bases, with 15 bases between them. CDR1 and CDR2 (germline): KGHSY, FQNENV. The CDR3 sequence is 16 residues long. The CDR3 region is CASSPNDGGMNTEAFF. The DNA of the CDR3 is TGTGCCAGCAGCCCCAATGACGGGGGTATGAACACTGAAGCTTTCTTT.

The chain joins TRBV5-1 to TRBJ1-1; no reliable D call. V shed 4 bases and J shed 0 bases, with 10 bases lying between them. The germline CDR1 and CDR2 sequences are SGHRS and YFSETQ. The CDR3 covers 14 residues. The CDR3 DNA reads TGCGCCAGCAGCCCGGCGGTTATGAACACTGAAGCTTTCTTT. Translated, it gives CASSPAVMNTEAFF.

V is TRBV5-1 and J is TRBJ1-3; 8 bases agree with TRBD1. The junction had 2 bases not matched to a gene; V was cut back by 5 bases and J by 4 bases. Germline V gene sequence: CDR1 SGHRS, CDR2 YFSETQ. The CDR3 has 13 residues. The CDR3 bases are TGCGCCAGCAGGACAGGGGCAGGAAACACCATATATTTT. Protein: CASRTGAGNTIYF.

The CDR3 here is CASSPLPQTAATDTQYF. CDR3 nucleotides: TGTGCCAGCAGTCCCCTCCCTCAGACAGCAGCCACAGATACGCAGTATTTT. V gene TRBV27 combines with J gene TRBJ2-3; D is possibly TRBD1 (5 bases). Germline lookup yields CDR1 MNHEY and CDR2 SMNVEV (reference sequence). Trimming took 5 bases from V and 2 from J, leaving 20 bases between them. The CDR3 covers 17 residues.

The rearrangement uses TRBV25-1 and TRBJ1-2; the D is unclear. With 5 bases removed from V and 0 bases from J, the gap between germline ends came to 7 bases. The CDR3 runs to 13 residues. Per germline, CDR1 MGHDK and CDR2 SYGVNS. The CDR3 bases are TGTGCCAGCAGTTCCGGGACTAACTATGGCTACACCTTC. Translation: CASSSGTNYGYTF.

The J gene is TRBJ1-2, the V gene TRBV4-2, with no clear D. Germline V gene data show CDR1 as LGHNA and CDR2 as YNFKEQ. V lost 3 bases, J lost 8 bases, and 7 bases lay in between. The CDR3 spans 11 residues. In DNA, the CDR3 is TGTGCCAGCAGCCACCAGGACGGCTACACCTTC. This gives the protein CASSHQDGYTF.

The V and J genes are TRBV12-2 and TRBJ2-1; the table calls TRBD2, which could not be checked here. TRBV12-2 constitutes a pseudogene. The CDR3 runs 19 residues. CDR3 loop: CASRLAGTSGGSQEDEQFF. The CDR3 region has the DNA TGTGCAAGTCGCTTAGCTGGGACTAGCGGGGGATCCCAGGAGGATGAGCAGTTCTTC.

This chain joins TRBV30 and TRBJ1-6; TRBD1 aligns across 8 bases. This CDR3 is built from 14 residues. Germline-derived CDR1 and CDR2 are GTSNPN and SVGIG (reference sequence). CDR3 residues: CAYTGGTYNSPLHF. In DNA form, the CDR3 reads TGTGCTTACACAGGGGGTACCTATAATTCACCCCTCCACTTT.

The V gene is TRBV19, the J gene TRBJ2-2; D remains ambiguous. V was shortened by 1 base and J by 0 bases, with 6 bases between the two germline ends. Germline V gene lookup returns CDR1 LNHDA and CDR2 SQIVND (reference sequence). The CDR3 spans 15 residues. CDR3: CASSIAGPNTGELFF. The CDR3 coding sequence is TGTGCCAGTAGTATAGCCGGGCCGAACACCGGGGAGCTGTTTTTT.

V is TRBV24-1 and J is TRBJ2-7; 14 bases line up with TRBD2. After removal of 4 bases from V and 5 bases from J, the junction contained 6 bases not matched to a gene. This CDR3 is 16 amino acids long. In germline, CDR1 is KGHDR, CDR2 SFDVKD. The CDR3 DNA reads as TGTGCCACCAGTGACACGACTAGCGGGGGGGCTAACGAGCAGTACTTC. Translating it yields CATSDTTSGGANEQYF.

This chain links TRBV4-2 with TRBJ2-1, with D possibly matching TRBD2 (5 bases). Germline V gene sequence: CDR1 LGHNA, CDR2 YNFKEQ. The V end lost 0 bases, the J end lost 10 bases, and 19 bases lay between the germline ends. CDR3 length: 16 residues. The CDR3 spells CASSQEEVKQTMEQFF. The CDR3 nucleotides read TGTGCCAGCAGCCAAGAGGAGGTCAAGCAAACGATGGAGCAGTTCTTC.

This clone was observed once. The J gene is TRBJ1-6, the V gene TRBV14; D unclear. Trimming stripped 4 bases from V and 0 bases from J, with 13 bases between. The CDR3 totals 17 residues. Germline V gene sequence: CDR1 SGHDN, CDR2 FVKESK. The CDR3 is CASSLTSQSSYNSPLHF. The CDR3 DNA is TGTGCCAGCAGCCTTACGAGTCAGAGCTCCTATAATTCACCCCTCCACTTT.

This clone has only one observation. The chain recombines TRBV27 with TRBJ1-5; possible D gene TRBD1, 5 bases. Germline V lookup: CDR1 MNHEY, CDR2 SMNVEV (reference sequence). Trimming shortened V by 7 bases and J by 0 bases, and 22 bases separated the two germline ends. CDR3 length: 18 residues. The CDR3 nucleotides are TGTGCCAGCACCGCTAGGGGAGGCAGGAACTATAGCAATCAGCCCCAGCATTTT. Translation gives CASTARGGRNYSNQPQHF.